The 6 T cell receptor beta chains given below trace back to one sample, sequenced in a study of post-analysis software for immune sequencing data. Broader study findings: TRBV segments more frequent in patients than in controls numbered five and included TRBV5-6, TRBV5-1 and TRBV20-1.

The antigens of these receptors remain unknown. Every TCR beta cDNA library bore unique molecular identifiers. TCRdb independently ran MiXCR on the PCR reads; one entry per CDR3 protein. The sample carries 350,000 to 450,000 distinct CDR3 sequences, about a third recorded once. Sequencing input: blood. The receptor set was obtained from a girl aged 10 to 17 with multiple sclerosis.

The chain carries TRBV6-5 and TRBJ1-1, with 8 bases identical to TRBD1. J gave up 5 bases and V 6 bases, and 8 bases lay outside the gene matches. Germline CDR1 MNHEY, CDR2 SVGAGI. The CDR3 extends over 14 amino acids. The CDR3 coding sequence is TGTGCCAGCAGCTTCCGGGACAGGAGGACTGAAGCTTTCTTT. Residues: CASSFRDRRTEAFF.

The V call is TRBV3-1, the J call TRBJ1-1, with a weak D call TRBD1 (5 bases). In germline, CDR1 is LGHDT, CDR2 YNNKEL (reference sequence). Trimming left V 4 bases short and J 0 bases short, with 12 bases between. This CDR3 has 15 amino acids. The CDR3 DNA sequence: TGTGCCAGCAGCCTGTCCCAGGGAATGAACACTGAAGCTTTCTTT. This gives the protein CASSLSQGMNTEAFF.

This chain connects TRBV5-1 to TRBJ2-5; D is perhaps TRBD2 (6 bases). CDR1 SGHRS and CDR2 YFSETQ come from the germline V gene. This CDR3 has 13 residues. V lost 9 bases, J lost 2 bases, and 14 bases lay in between. The CDR3 DNA reads as TGCGCCACCCAACTGGAGGGTCAAGAGACCCAGTACTTC. Its translation is CATQLEGQETQYF.

This clonotype was observed a few times. The chain employs TRBV12-3 or TRBV12-4 and TRBJ2-1; TRBD2 agrees at 7 bases. The length of the CDR3 is 16 residues. Trimming cost V 3 bases and J 7 bases; bases outside gene matches: 12. The CDR3 coding sequence is TGTGCCAGCAGTTTCCAGGTGGGAGCGGGGTGGAATGAGCAGTTCTTC. This codes for CASSFQVGAGWNEQFF.

This clonotype has only one observation. The chain couples TRBV29-1 to TRBJ2-1; no clear D. Germline V gene sequence: CDR1 SQVTM, CDR2 ANQGSEA. CDR3 size: 11 residues. Trimming left V 2 bases short and J 12 bases short, with 11 bases between. In DNA form, the CDR3 reads TGCAGCGTTGAAAAGACGACCGGGCAGTTCTTC. Translating it yields CSVEKTTGQFF.

This clonotype was observed a handful of times. V usage is TRBV7-9 and J usage is TRBJ2-3; D ambiguous. The germline V and J ends were trimmed by 0 bases and 6 bases, with 7 bases remaining between them. There are 13 residues in the CDR3. Looked up from germline, CDR1 is SEHNR and CDR2 is FQNEAQ (reference sequence). This CDR3 is CASSLAPGDTQYF. DNA for the CDR3: TGTGCCAGCAGCTTAGCGCCTGGGGATACGCAGTATTTT.